This T cell receptor (beta chain) was captured in a study of post-analysis software for immune sequencing data. Findings and caveats of the study: Higher frequency in patients than in controls was seen for roughly 5 TRBV segments, with TRBV5-6, TRBV5-1 and TRBV20-1 among them. Diversity measured as normalized Chao1 was significantly lower in multiple sclerosis patients than in controls.

In regard to this clonotype: What it recognizes is unknown.

cDNA libraries of TCR beta carried unique molecular identifiers. T cells numbering roughly 0.9 to 11 million gave rise to about 540,000 cDNA molecules. TCRdb called the PCR reads again in MiXCR, with one record for every CDR3 protein. Among some 450,000 distinct CDR3 sequences listed, less than 45% were seen once. The V end lost 8 bases, the J end lost 4 bases, and 12 bases lay between the germline ends. The CDR3 loop spans 13 amino acids. Germline V gene lookup returns CDR1 KGHDR and CDR2 SFDVKD. The TCR sequence derives from a girl aged 5-17 years with multiple sclerosis. The chain recombines TRBV24-1 with TRBJ2-3; D is unclear. Source material: blood. CDR3 nucleotide sequence: TGTGCCACCAAATCCGGTATCGCAGATACGCAGTATTTT. Its protein is CATKSGIADTQYF.